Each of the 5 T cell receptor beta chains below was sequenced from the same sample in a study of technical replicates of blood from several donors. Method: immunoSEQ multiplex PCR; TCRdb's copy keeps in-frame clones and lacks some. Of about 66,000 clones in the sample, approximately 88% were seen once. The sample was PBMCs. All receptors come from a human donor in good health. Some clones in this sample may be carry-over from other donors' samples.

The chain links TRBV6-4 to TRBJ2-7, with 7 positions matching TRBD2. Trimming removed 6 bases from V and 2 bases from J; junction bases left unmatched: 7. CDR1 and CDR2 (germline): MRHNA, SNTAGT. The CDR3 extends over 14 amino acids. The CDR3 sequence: CASRNSGSPYEQYF. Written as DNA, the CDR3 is TGTGCCAGCAGGAATAGCGGGTCCCCCTACGAGCAGTACTTC.

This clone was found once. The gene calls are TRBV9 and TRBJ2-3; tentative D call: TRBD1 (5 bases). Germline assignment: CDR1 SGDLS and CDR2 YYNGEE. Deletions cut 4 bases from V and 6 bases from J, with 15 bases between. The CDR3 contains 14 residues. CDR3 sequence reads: CASSPRASGDTQYF. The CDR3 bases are TGTGCCAGCAGCCCAAGGGCCTCAGGGGATACGCAGTATTTT.

DNA of the CDR3: TGCGCCAGCAGCCTAGACACCGGGACAGGGGTGTACGAGCAGTACTTC. Translated, it gives CASSLDTGTGVYEQYF. This chain links TRBV5-1 with TRBJ2-7, with 10 bases that match TRBD1. Germline lookup yields CDR1 SGHRS and CDR2 YFSETQ. Trimming took 4 bases from V and 4 from J; bases not matched to a gene: 11. This CDR3 region has 16 residues. The variable domain in full, completed from reference TRBV5-1 and TRBJ2-7, reads KAGVTQTPRYLIKTRGQQVTLSCSPISGHRSVSWYQQTPGQGLQFLFEYFSETQRNKGNFPGRFSGRQFSNSRSEMNVSTLELGDSALYLCASSLDTGTGVYEQYFGPGTRLTVT.

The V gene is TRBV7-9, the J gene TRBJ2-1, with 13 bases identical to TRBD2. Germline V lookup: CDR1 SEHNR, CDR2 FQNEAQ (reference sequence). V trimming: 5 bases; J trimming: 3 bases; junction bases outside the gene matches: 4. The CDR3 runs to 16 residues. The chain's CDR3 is CASSGLAGALYNEQFF. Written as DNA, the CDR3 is TGTGCCAGCAGCGGACTAGCGGGGGCCCTCTACAATGAGCAGTTCTTC.

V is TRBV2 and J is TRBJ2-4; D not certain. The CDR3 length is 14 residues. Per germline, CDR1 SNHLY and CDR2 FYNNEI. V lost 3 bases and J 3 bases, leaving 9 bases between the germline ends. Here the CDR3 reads CASSDSRVKNIQYF. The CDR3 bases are TGTGCCAGCAGTGATTCCCGAGTCAAAAACATTCAGTACTTC.